The present TCR beta chain was sequenced within a study of blood T cells in healthy people across ages. The authors ran a second PCR of about 7 to 11 cycles using a sample-barcoded 5' primer and a J-beta primer mix. TCRdb itself ran the 5' RACE reads through MiXCR, one entry per CDR3 protein. The sample includes some 880,000 distinct CDR3 sequences, about 37% of them seen just once. As for this clonotype: Its antigen is not identified.

General study results and limits: Roughly linearly, TCR beta diversity per million T cells fell as age increased.

Researchers report isolating at least 6 million PBMCs per sample. The length of the CDR3 is 12 residues. V lost 4 bases, J lost 11 bases, and 15 bases lay in between. In germline, CDR1 is SGHKS, CDR2 YYEKEE (reference sequence). This receptor was taken from a man between 18 and 29 years old in good health. The sample comprised blood. The chain recombines TRBV5-5 with TRBJ2-5; D not certain. The CDR3 region is CASSLQSFKQYF. DNA of the CDR3: TGTGCCAGCAGCCTCCAATCCTTCAAACAGTACTTC.